These 28 T cell receptor beta chains share one sample of origin, sequenced in a study of shared clonotypes between healthy human individuals. Profiled with immunoSEQ multiplex PCR; TCRdb holds only in-frame clones, not every one. Altogether around 2.3 million clones are present, almost 96% being singletons, with the ten largest covering over 0.1%. Sequenced sample: naive CD4+ T cells sorted from blood. Subset defined: CD45RA+ positively selected. These receptors originate from a man aged 18-30 years in good health.

This clone has a single count. V usage is TRBV10-1 and J usage is TRBJ2-3; D possibly corresponds to TRBD1 (6 bases). Per the germline V gene, CDR1 is WNHNN and CDR2 is SYGVQD (reference sequence). The CDR3 consists of 14 residues. V lost 5 bases to trimming and J lost 2 bases, with 11 bases between them. CDR3 sequence reads: CASSRWGPTDTQYF. The CDR3, as DNA: TGCGCCAGCAGTAGATGGGGGCCCACAGATACGCAGTATTTT.

This clone occurred once. The chain employs TRBV4-1 and TRBJ2-7; D not certain. The CDR3 has 13 amino acids. The V and J ends lost 2 bases and 12 bases respectively, with 17 bases between them. The germline V gene encodes CDR1 MGHRA and CDR2 YSYEKL. The CDR3 spells CASSQSRTPPWYF. Written as DNA, the CDR3 is TGCGCCAGCAGCCAATCAAGAACGCCGCCTTGGTACTTC.

CDR3 amino acids: CASTGTRIYEQYF. The CDR3, as DNA: TGTGCCAGTACGGGGACTAGAATCTACGAGCAGTACTTC. The chain couples TRBV28 to TRBJ2-7; 8 bases match TRBD2. The CDR3 totals 13 residues. Germline CDR1 is MDHEN and CDR2 is SYDVKM. The V segment lost 9 bases and the J segment 3 bases; nucleotides outside the gene matches: 7.

The CDR3 is CASSVDKNIQYF. CDR3 in DNA: TGTGCCAGCAGTGTGGACAAAAACATTCAGTACTTC. V and J are TRBV2 and TRBJ2-4, with D hard to call. The CDR3 length is 12 residues. Germline CDR1 reads SNHLY; CDR2 reads FYNNEI. Between the trimmed V and J ends, which lost 4 bases and 3 bases, there was a span of 4 bases.

This sequence joins TRBV5-1 and TRBJ2-1; 8 nucleotides line up with TRBD1. Germline-derived CDR1 and CDR2 are SGHRS and YFSETQ. V shed 0 bases, J shed 8 bases, and the junction held 10 bases outside the gene matches. This CDR3 is 16 amino acids long. DNA of the CDR3: TGCGCCAGCAGCTTGGGTCAGGGGGCCATTTCCGATGAGCAGTTCTTC. Amino acid sequence: CASSLGQGAISDEQFF.

The rearrangement uses TRBV10-3 and TRBJ2-5, with a weak D call TRBD2 (6 bases). The CDR3 length is 14 residues. Germline V lookup: CDR1 ENHRY, CDR2 SYGVKD. The V end lost 4 bases, the J end lost 5 bases, and 14 bases lay between the germline ends. CDR3 in amino acids: CAISVRLVVETQYF. CDR3 nucleotide sequence: TGTGCCATCAGTGTGCGACTAGTCGTGGAGACCCAGTACTTC.

The chain joins TRBV28 to TRBJ2-7; a weak D match, TRBD1 (6 bases). Germline values: CDR1 MDHEN, CDR2 SYDVKM. The V end lost 6 bases, the J end lost 7 bases, and 13 bases lay between the germline ends. The CDR3 spans 12 residues. The CDR3 spells CASSNRVREQYF. CDR3 nucleotides: TGTGCCAGCAGCAACAGGGTGAGGGAGCAGTACTTC.

The rearrangement links TRBV6-1 to TRBJ2-7, with D possibly being TRBD1 (6 bases). CDR1 and CDR2 (germline): MNHNS, SASEGT. Trimming removed 5 bases at V and 3 bases at J, with 14 bases between. The CDR3 has 14 amino acids. The CDR3 sequence: CASSHPGQVYEQYF. In nucleotides, the CDR3 is TGTGCCAGCAGTCATCCGGGACAAGTCTACGAGCAGTACTTC.

A note on this clone: In the same sample, other DNA sequences code for this CDR3. The chain joins TRBV6-5 to TRBJ2-2; maybe TRBD1 (6 bases). The CDR3 totals 14 residues. Germline V gene sequence: CDR1 MNHEY, CDR2 SVGAGI. The V end lost 6 bases, the J end lost 5 bases, and 13 bases lay between the germline ends. The CDR3 here is CASSRGQGTGELFF. The CDR3 DNA is TGTGCCAGCAGCCGCGGCCAGGGGACCGGGGAGCTGTTTTTT.

The chain recombines TRBV5-1 with TRBJ1-6; TRBD1 aligns across 9 bases. This CDR3 region has 15 residues. CDR1 and CDR2 from the germline V gene are SGHRS and YFSETQ. J lost 8 bases, V lost 4 bases, and 7 bases had no gene match. CDR3 sequence (DNA): TGCGCCAGCAGCCTGGACAGGGGAGGAGATTCACCCCTCCACTTT. Amino acids: CASSLDRGGDSPLHF.

This chain joins TRBV25-1 and TRBJ2-7; 10 bases align to TRBD2. Germline V CDR1 and CDR2: MGHDK, SYGVNS. With V trimmed by 3 bases and J by 6 bases, 8 bases remained unmatched. The CDR3 consists of 15 residues. The CDR3 loop is CASSESSGRASEQYF. CDR3 DNA sequence: TGTGCCAGCAGTGAGTCGAGCGGGAGGGCATCCGAGCAGTACTTC.

V is TRBV7-6 and J is TRBJ2-5, with 7 bases that match TRBD1. The CDR3 has 19 amino acids. Germline-derived CDR1 and CDR2 are SGHVS and FNYEAQ. V lost 0 bases and J lost 5; bases outside the gene matches: 18. CDR3 loop: CASSLAPRSKTGLGETQYF. The CDR3 DNA reads TGTGCCAGCAGCTTAGCGCCCAGGTCAAAGACAGGGTTGGGGGAGACCCAGTACTTC.

The chain uses TRBV4-1 and TRBJ2-5, with a possible D match to TRBD2 (5 bases). Per germline, CDR1 MGHRA and CDR2 YSYEKL. The CDR3 has 16 amino acids. The germline V and J ends were trimmed by 1 base and 5 bases, with 17 bases remaining between them. CDR3 sequence: CASSQAPTRVRETQYF. The CDR3 DNA sequence: TGCGCCAGCAGCCAAGCGCCCACTAGGGTCCGCGAGACCCAGTACTTC.

The genes are TRBV6-6 and TRBJ2-7; 7 bases line up with TRBD1. Germline-derived CDR1 and CDR2 are MNHNY and SVGAGI (reference sequence). V was pared by 0 bases and J by 6 bases, with 11 bases of the junction left unmatched. This CDR3 spans 16 amino acids. This CDR3 is CASSYSNPTGMGEQYF. DNA for the CDR3: TGTGCCAGCAGTTACTCCAACCCGACAGGGATGGGCGAGCAGTACTTC.

The rearrangement joins TRBV5-6 to TRBJ1-5; no clear D. Germline V CDR1 and CDR2: SGHDT, YYEEEE. Trimming pared 2 bases from V and 0 bases from J, leaving 6 bases between. CDR3 length equals 14 residues. The CDR3 region is CASSFGNSNQPQHF. CDR3 sequence (DNA): TGTGCCAGCAGCTTCGGGAATAGCAATCAGCCCCAGCATTTT.

This chain uses TRBV27 with TRBJ1-1; D is undetermined. V was pared by 7 bases and J by 2 bases, with 11 bases between. The germline gives CDR1 MNHEY, CDR2 SMNVEV (reference sequence). The CDR3 consists of 13 residues. CDR3: CASKSGKNTEAFF. DNA of the CDR3: TGTGCCAGCAAAAGTGGGAAAAACACTGAAGCTTTCTTT.

CDR3 amino acids: CASGLAGRETQYF. The CDR3 bases are TGTGCCTCTGGACTAGCGGGCCGGGAGACCCAGTACTTC. The J gene is TRBJ2-5, the V gene TRBV10-3; 11 bases are shared with TRBD2. There are 13 residues in the CDR3. V was clipped by 11 bases and J by 5 bases; unmatched bases: 7. From germline, CDR1 is ENHRY and CDR2 SYGVKD.

The V call is TRBV7-2, the J call TRBJ1-2; TRBD1 aligns across 10 bases. Germline values: CDR1 SGHTA, CDR2 FQGNSA. J lost 5 bases, V lost 3 bases, and 9 bases had no gene match. This CDR3 has 16 residues. CDR3 DNA sequence: TGTGCCAGCAGCTTGGGGACAGGGGCCCCGATTTATGGCTACACCTTC. Translating gives CASSLGTGAPIYGYTF.

The rearrangement links TRBV2 to TRBJ2-3; 14 bases map to TRBD2. The CDR3 consists of 16 residues. V was pared by 7 bases and J by 6 bases, with 9 bases of the junction left unmatched. Germline CDR1 and CDR2: SNHLY and FYNNEI. DNA of the CDR3: TGTGCCAGCACTAAGATGACTAGCGGGGGGGCTGATACGCAGTATTTT. It yields the protein CASTKMTSGGADTQYF.

The chain is built from TRBV10-3 and TRBJ2-3, with TRBD2 identical over 10 bases. Trimming took 6 bases from V and 0 from J; bases not matched to a gene: 3. The V gene's germline CDR1 is ENHRY and CDR2 SYGVKD. The CDR3 runs to 15 residues. CDR3 sequence: CAIRSSGGSTDTQYF. The CDR3 nucleotides are TGTGCCATCAGGTCTAGCGGGGGTAGCACAGATACGCAGTATTTT.

The genes are TRBV11-2 and TRBJ2-5, with 10 bases fitting TRBD2. The CDR3 consists of 16 residues. Germline values: CDR1 SGHAT, CDR2 FQNNGV. After removal of 5 bases from V and 2 bases from J, the junction contained 8 bases not matched to a gene. CDR3 sequence (DNA): TGTGCCAGCAGCCCACAGGAGACTAGCGGGCAAGAGACCCAGTACTTC. Amino acid sequence: CASSPQETSGQETQYF.

The V call is TRBV11-2, the J call TRBJ2-4, with D possibly matching TRBD1 (5 bases). CDR3 length: 13 residues. Trimming removed 3 bases at V and 5 bases at J, with 8 bases between. Germline values: CDR1 SGHAT, CDR2 FQNNGV. Here the CDR3 reads CASSLGHQNIQYF. Here the CDR3 DNA reads TGTGCCAGCAGCTTGGGGCACCAAAACATTCAGTACTTC.

The chain employs TRBV7-2 and TRBJ2-3, with D perhaps TRBD1 (6 bases). Germline V CDR1 and CDR2: SGHTA, FQGNSA. Trimming took 5 bases from V and 3 from J, leaving 15 bases between them. The CDR3 is 15 residues long. The CDR3 DNA reads TGTGCCAGCAGCGACCCGGGACACTGGACAGATACGCAGTATTTT. It translates to CASSDPGHWTDTQYF. The variable domain in full, with the rest retrieved from reference TRBV7-2 and TRBJ2-3, is GAGVSQSPSNKVTEKGKDVELRCDPISGHTALYWYRQSLGQGLEFLIYFQGNSAPDKSGLPSDRFSAERTGGSVSTLTIQRTQQEDSAVYLCASSDPGHWTDTQYFGPGTRLTVL.

V usage is TRBV9 and J usage is TRBJ1-5, with TRBD1 matching over 7 bases. From germline, CDR1 is SGDLS and CDR2 YYNGEE. The CDR3 is 15 amino acids. Unmatched junction bases numbered 8, after V lost 4 bases and J lost 4 bases. The CDR3 DNA reads TGTGCCAGCAGCCCAATGGGACAGCCAAATCAGCCCCAGCATTTT. Protein sequence: CASSPMGQPNQPQHF.

The chain links TRBV5-5 to TRBJ1-6; D gene unclear. The CDR3 sequence is 16 residues long. Trimming removed 5 bases at V and 0 bases at J, with 12 bases between. Per the germline V gene, CDR1 is SGHKS and CDR2 is YYEKEE (reference sequence). CDR3 residues: CASSFAMSSYNSPLHF. The CDR3 region has the DNA TGTGCCAGCAGTTTCGCTATGAGCTCCTATAATTCACCCCTCCACTTT.

This chain connects TRBV29-1 to TRBJ2-3; 7 nucleotides line up with TRBD1. This CDR3 is 14 amino acids long. Per germline, CDR1 SQVTM and CDR2 ANQGSEA. Trimming at V came to 8 bases and at J to 2 bases, leaving 10 bases not matched to a gene. CDR3 sequence reads: CSSRGQPYTDTQYF. CDR3 DNA sequence: TGCAGCTCCCGGGGACAGCCGTACACAGATACGCAGTATTTT.

V is TRBV30 and J is TRBJ2-1; no definite D call. V shed 2 bases and J shed 2 bases, with 7 bases lying between them. The CDR3 sequence is 13 residues long. Germline V gene lookup returns CDR1 GTSNPN and CDR2 SVGIG (reference sequence). The CDR3 loop is CAWSPSPYNEQFF. CDR3 nucleotides: TGTGCCTGGAGTCCCAGTCCCTACAATGAGCAGTTCTTC. The variable domain in full, completed from reference TRBV30 and TRBJ2-1, reads SQTIHQWPATLVQPVGSPLSLECTVEGTSNPNLYWYRQAAGRGLQLLFYSVGIGQISSEVPQNLSASRPQDRQFILSSKKLLLSDSGFYLCAWSPSPYNEQFFGPGTRLTVL.

This clone was detected once. The chain is built from TRBV7-8 and TRBJ2-7; a weak D match, TRBD2 (5 bases). The CDR3 spans 11 residues. CDR1 SGHVS and CDR2 FQNEAQ come from the germline V gene. Trimming cost V 5 bases and J 10 bases, with 12 bases left between them. This chain's CDR3 is CASSPDTGQYF. CDR3 nucleotides: TGTGCCAGCAGCCCCGATACGGGACAGTACTTC.